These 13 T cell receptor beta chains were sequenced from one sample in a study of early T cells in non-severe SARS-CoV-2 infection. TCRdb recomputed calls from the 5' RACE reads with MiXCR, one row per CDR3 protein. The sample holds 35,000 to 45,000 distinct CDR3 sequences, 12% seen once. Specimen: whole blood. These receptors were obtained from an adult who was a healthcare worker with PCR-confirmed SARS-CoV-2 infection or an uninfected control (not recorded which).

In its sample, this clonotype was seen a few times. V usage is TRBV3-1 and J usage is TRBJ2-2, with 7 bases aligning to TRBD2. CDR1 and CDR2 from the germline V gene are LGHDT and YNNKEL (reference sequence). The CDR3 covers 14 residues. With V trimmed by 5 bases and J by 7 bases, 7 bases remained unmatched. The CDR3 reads CASSGTTEGGELFF. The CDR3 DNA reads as TGTGCCAGCAGCGGGACTACCGAGGGCGGGGAGCTGTTTTTT.

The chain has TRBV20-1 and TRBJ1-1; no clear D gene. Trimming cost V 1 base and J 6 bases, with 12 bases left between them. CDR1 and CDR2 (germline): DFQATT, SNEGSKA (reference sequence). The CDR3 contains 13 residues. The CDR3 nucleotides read TGCAGTGCTAGAGTCCCCACATCGGCTGAAGCTTTCTTT. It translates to CSARVPTSAEAFF.

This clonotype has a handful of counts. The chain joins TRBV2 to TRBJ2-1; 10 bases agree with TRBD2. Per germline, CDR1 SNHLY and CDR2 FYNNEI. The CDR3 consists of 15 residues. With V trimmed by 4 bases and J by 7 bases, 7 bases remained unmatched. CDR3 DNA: TGTGCCAGCAGTGGGAGCGGGAGGGCCGGAAATGAGCAGTTCTTC. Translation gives CASSGSGRAGNEQFF. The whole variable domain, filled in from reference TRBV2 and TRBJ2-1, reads EPEVTQTPSHQVTQMGQEVILRCVPISNHLYFYWYRQILGQKVEFLVSFYNNEISEKSEIFDDQFSVERPDGSNFTLKIRSTKLEDSAMYFCASSGSGRAGNEQFFGPGTRLTVL.

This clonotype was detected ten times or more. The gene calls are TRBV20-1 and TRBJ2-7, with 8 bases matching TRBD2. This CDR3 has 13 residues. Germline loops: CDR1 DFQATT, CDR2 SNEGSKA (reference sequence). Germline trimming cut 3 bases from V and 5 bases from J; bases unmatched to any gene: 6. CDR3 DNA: TGCAGTGCTAGCGGCGGGAGGACCCACGAGCAGTACTTC. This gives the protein CSASGGRTHEQYF.

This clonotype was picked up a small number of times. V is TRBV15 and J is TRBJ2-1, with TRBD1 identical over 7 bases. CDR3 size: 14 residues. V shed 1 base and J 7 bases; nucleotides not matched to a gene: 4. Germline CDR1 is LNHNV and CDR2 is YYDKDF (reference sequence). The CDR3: CATSRAGTANEQFF. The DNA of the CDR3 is TGTGCCACCAGCAGAGCCGGGACAGCAAATGAGCAGTTCTTC.

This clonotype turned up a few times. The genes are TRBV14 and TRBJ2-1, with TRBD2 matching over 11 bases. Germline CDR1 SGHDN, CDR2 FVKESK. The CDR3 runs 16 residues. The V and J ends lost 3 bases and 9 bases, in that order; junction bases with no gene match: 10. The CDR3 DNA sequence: TGTGCCAGCAGCCATAATAGCGGGAGGGCCAGAGTTGAGCAGTTCTTC. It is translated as CASSHNSGRARVEQFF.

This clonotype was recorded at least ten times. The CDR3 nucleotides are TGTGCCAGCAGCCGAGGACCGGTTTTAGAGACCCAGTACTTC. It is translated as CASSRGPVLETQYF. The gene calls are TRBV7-6 and TRBJ2-5; D remains ambiguous. The V and J ends lost 5 bases and 4 bases respectively, with 14 bases between them. Germline V gene sequence: CDR1 SGHVS, CDR2 FNYEAQ. The CDR3 runs 14 residues. Based on the CDR3 plus reference TRBV7-6 and TRBJ2-5, the full variable domain is GAGVSQSPRYKVTKRGQDVALRCDPISGHVSLYWYRQALGQGPEFLTYFNYEAQQDKSGLPNDRFSAERPEGSISTLTIQRTEQRDSAMYRCASSRGPVLETQYFGPGTRLLVL.

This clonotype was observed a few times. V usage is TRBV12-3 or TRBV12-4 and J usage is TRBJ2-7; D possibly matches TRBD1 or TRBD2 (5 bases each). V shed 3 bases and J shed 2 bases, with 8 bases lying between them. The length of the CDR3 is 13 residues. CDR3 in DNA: TGTGCCAGCAGTTTGGGACGGCCCTACGAGCAGTACTTC. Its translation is CASSLGRPYEQYF.

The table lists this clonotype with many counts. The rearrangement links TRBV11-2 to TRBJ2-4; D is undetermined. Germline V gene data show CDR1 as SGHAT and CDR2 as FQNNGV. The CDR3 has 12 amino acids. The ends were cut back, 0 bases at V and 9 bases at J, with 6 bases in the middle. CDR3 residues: CASSLDRVIQYF. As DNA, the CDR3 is TGTGCCAGCAGCTTAGATCGGGTCATTCAGTACTTC.

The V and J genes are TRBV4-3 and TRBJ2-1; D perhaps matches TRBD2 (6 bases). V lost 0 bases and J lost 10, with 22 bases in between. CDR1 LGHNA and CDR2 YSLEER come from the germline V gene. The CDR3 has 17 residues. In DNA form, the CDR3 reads TGCGCCAGCAGCCAAGATCCGGGCGGGAACTGGCCAGGGGAGCAGTTCTTC. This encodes CASSQDPGGNWPGEQFF.

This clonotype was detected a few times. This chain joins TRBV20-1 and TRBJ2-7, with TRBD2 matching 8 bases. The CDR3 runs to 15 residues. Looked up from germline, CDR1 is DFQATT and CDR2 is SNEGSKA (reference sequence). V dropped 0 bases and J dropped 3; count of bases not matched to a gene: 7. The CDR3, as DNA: TGCAGTGCTAGAGAGACGGGGGGGCGAGACTACGAGCAGTACTTC. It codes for CSARETGGRDYEQYF.

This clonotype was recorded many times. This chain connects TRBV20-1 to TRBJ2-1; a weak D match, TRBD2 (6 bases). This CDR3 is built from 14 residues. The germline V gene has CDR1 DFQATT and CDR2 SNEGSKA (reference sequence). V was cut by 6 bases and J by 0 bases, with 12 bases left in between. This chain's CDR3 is CSAPDGSSYNEQFF. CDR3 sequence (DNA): TGCAGTGCCCCCGACGGGAGCTCCTACAATGAGCAGTTCTTC.

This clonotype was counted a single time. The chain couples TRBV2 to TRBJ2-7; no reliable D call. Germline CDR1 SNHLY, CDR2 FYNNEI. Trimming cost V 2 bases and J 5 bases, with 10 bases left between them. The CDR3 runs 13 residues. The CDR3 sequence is CASSESHWDEQYF. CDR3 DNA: TGTGCCAGCAGTGAATCACATTGGGACGAGCAGTACTTC.